The TCR beta chain described here comes from a study of T-cell memory formation after mild COVID-19. Points from the study as a whole: Some clones that responded were present in memory (sampled pre-infection), which suggests cross-reactive memory joined. Clones contracting across day 15 to 85 had a balanced CD4/CD8 profile; later expanding clones leaned CD4+.

Each CDR3 protein gets one entry after TCRdb re-called the 5' RACE reads with MiXCR. The sample lists about 290,000 distinct CDR3 sequences; over 15% were seen once. The V gene end was trimmed by 4 bases and the J gene end by 0 bases; junction bases not matched to a gene: 4. The CDR3 has 16 amino acids. CDR1 is MGHRA and CDR2 is YSYEKL in the germline V gene. This clonotype appeared a few times. Its antigen is not known. Sequencing input: PBMCs or a T cell subset sorted from them (not recorded which). The sequence derives from a young man who had mild COVID-19 (a few samples of this study predate the infection). Cell type and time point are not known. The chain couples TRBV4-1 to TRBJ1-3, with 9 bases identical to TRBD1. The DNA of the CDR3 is TGCGCCAGCAGCCGGACAGGGGCCCTCTCTGGAAACACCATATATTTT. Translation: CASSRTGALSGNTIYF.